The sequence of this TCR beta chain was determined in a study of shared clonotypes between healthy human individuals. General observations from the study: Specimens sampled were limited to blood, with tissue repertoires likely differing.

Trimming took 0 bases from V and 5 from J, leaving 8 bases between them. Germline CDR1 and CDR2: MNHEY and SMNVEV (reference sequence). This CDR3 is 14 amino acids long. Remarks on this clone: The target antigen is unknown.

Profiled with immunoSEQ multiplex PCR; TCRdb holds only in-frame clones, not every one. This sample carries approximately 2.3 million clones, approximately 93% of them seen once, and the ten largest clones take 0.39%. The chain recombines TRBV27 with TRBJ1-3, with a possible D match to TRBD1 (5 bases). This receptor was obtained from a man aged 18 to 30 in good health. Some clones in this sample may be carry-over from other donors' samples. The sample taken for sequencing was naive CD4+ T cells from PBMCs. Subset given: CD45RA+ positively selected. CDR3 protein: CASSLSMGRNTIYF. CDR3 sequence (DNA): TGTGCCAGCAGTTTATCGATGGGGCGAAACACCATATATTTT.